This TCR beta chain originates from a study of blood T cell repertoires in COVID-19. In the study overall: Acute and convalescent COVID-19 specimens originated in the United States, Italy and Spain.

Enrolment of Seattle patients took place during active infection, and they were followed longitudinally. Assay used: immunoSEQ multiplex PCR; TCRdb lists only in-frame clones, some missing. The profile covers 160,000 or so clones, with approximately 93% appearing a single time and roughly 2% taken by the ten largest. This clone was observed once. The CDR3 runs to 16 residues. Trimming removed 0 bases from V and 5 bases from J, with 13 bases in between. Looked up from germline, CDR1 is LGHNA and CDR2 is YSLEER. J is TRBJ1-4 and V is TRBV4-3; D is possibly TRBD1 (6 bases). The receptor was isolated from a woman aged 60-75 years with COVID-19, enrolled during active disease. Sequenced material: peripheral blood. CDR3 protein: CASSQDYGGLNEKLFF. The DNA for the CDR3 is TGCGCCAGCAGCCAAGATTACGGGGGGCTCAATGAAAAACTGTTTTTT.